The entry below describes one T cell receptor (beta chain). This receptor's antigen is unknown. No clone much larger than this one lies a single base away; base qualities are absent. The intended sense of this specimen's treatment or condition label: roughly 18 received Ad26.COV2.S at low or high dose, single or two shots; about 5 received placebo; per-sample allocation not given. Repertoires of vaccine and placebo recipients were sequenced from samples taken on day 63 after the first injection. In Cohort 1b, some 25 adults aged 18-55 years were enrolled at a single site in Boston, USA, between 29 July and 7 August 2020. Ad26.COV2.S was a replication-incompetent adenovirus type 26 vector that expressed a prefusion-stabilized SARS-CoV-2 spike protein derived from the original Wuhan strain. The cysteine opens and the phenylalanine closes a CDR3 of 12 amino acids. The CDR3 DNA has 36 bases and is translated from base 1. CDR1 and CDR2, per the germline V gene (reference sequence), are SGHNT and YYREEE. V sheds 0 bases and J sheds 7 bases, leaving 7 bases between their ends.

The immunoSEQ Assay was used to sequence TCRbeta CDR3 regions. After extraction, genomic DNA underwent amplification by bias-controlled multiplex PCR, followed by high-throughput sequencing. In the paper's pipeline: To quantify the absolute abundance of every unique TCRbeta CDR3 region, sequences were collapsed and filtered. T cell fraction was estimated by normalizing TCRbeta template counts to usable DNA, with usable DNA measured through amplification of reference genes found in all nucleated cells. Repertoire TCRs were annotated as SARS-CoV-2-specific by exact matching of V gene, CDR3 amino acid sequence and J gene to a known reactive TCR set. The reference SARS-CoV-2 TCR set was derived from MIRA and filtered for enrichment in COVID-19-positive ImmuneCODE repertoires, a step that removed public or cross-reactive TCRs. Using the MIRA antigens, annotated TCRs were further analysed by specific ORF or by position within an ORF. Breadth was defined as annotated unique rearrangements over total unique productive rearrangements; depth was the summed frequency of those rearrangements. Two-sided Wilcoxon rank-sum tests were used to compare TCR breadth between groups. Drawn from immuneACCESS, this table holds only the in-frame rearrangements with V and J called that TCRdb kept. Clones are partly lost; checked studies trace under half to an unresolved V gene and leave the rest unexplained. V and J calls and clone size are given by that table; D and trimming were obtained from the DNA. Within this sample are more than 400,000 clones, with 90% of them counted one time only. The leading ten clones occupy under 4.5% of the sample.

These data come from a study of Ad26.COV2.S vaccination and SARS-CoV-2 variants (dated by TCRdb to the early 2020s). Background for the entire study: Donors in the vaccine arm were drawn from COV1001, a multicentre, randomized, double-blind, placebo-controlled phase I-IIa trial testing Ad26.COV2.S in healthy adults. Trial participants were randomized into five groups of five, in which low-dose or high-dose Ad26.COV2.S was given once or twice, or placebo was given on both occasions. Blinding of investigators to trial group allocation was maintained during experiments and outcome assessment. Ad26.COV2.S was administered intramuscularly at a dose of 5x10^10 or 1x10^11 viral particles, either as one shot or as two shots given 56 days apart. The specificity and breadth of SARS-CoV-2-reactive T cell receptors after Ad26.COV2.S vaccination were assessed by TCRbeta repertoire sequencing. The TCR-sequenced set comprised about 32 samples: about 19 Ad26.COV2.S vaccine recipients, 5 placebo recipients and 8 SARS-CoV-2 convalescent individuals. Study-wide findings and limitations: The authors noted that the TCR breadth and depth analyses may have underestimated total T cell responses. Vaccine and placebo recipients had similar non-spike TCR breadth, a finding consistent with the vaccine containing only spike. Comparing responses between vaccine doses or regimens was not something the study was powered to do. Spike-specific TCR breadth was higher in Ad26.COV2.S recipients than in placebo recipients (P = 0.0014). Substantial breadth of spike-specific CD8+ and CD4+ T cell responses was reported after vaccination.

This sample comprised peripheral blood, obtained in a trial of Ad26.COV2.S vaccine versus placebo. Here the chain combines TRBV5-4 and TRBJ1-2; the D gene assignment is ambiguous. The TCR comes from a person aged 18-65 years who received the Ad26.COV2.S COVID-19 vaccine or a placebo. The sequenced DNA: TGTGCCAGCAGCTTGGATCGGGGTGGCTACACCTTC. Its protein is CASSLDRGGYTF.